These T cell receptor beta chains were read from a single sample in a study of memory CD8 T cells in hepatitis C reinfection. Generated by immunoSEQ multiplex PCR, the TCRdb table keeps only in-frame clones and is missing some. The data contain around 4,500 clones, roughly 86% of them seen just once; the ten biggest clones take up about 25%. Sequencing was performed on naive CD8+ T cells sorted from blood. The receptors shown here come from a man aged 45 to 65 with hepatitis C virus infection. Both conserved end residues are part of each CDR3. D genes are given only for firm matches. Size values are once, few and many counts, or a class for expanded clones, and some rows have none.

CDR3 DNA | CDR3 protein | J gene | clone size | D gene | V gene
TGTGCCAGCAGCTTGAGAGGGTTCCACGAGCAGTACTTC | CASSLRGFHEQYF | TRBJ2-7 | NA | NA | TRBV13
TGCGCCAGCAGCCAAGATAGAGTAGCGGGCTACGAGCAGTACTTC | CASSQDRVAGYEQYF | TRBJ2-7 | NA | TRBD2 | TRBV4-1
TGCGCCAGCAGCCTCACCACCCCCACTAGCGACTCCTACGAGCAGTACTTC | CASSLTTPTSDSYEQYF | TRBJ2-7 | NA | TRBD2 | TRBV4-1
TGTGCCAGCACCCCGGCGGGGGGGACTAGCACAGATACGCAGTATTTT | CASTPAGGTSTDTQYF | TRBJ2-3 | NA | TRBD2 | TRBV5-4
TGTGCCAGTAGTGCACATACTAGCGGGAGGGCCACAGATACGCAGTATTTT | CASSAHTSGRATDTQYF | TRBJ2-3 | NA | TRBD2 | TRBV19
TGCGCCAGCAGCCAAGAGGGGAGCAGCCTACAGAATGAGCAGTTCTTC | CASSQEGSSLQNEQFF | TRBJ2-1 | NA | NA | TRBV4-1
TGTGCCAGCAGTTTCCAAATGACTGATACCTACGAGCAGTACTTC | CASSFQMTDTYEQYF | TRBJ2-7 | NA | NA | TRBV6-5
TGCGCCAGCAGCCACCGGGAGGGGGTCATGAACACTGAAGCTTTCTTT | CASSHREGVMNTEAFF | TRBJ1-1 | NA | NA | TRBV4-3
TGTGCCAGCAGCTTACAGGGGGAGGACACCATATATTTT | CASSLQGEDTIYF | TRBJ1-3 | NA | TRBD1 | TRBV7-9
TGTGCCAGCAGCTCCTCCGGGACCCGGGGGGGCTACAATGAGCAGTTCTTC | CASSSSGTRGGYNEQFF | TRBJ2-1 | NA | TRBD2 | TRBV13
TGTGCCACCAACCCAGACTATGGCTACACCTTC | CATNPDYGYTF | TRBJ1-2 | NA | NA | TRBV28
TGCGCCAGCAGCCAGGGGGGAGATACGCAGTATTTT | CASSQGGDTQYF | TRBJ2-3 | NA | NA | TRBV4-1
TGCGCCAGCAGCCAAGTTCCTAGCGGGATTCCCTACAATGAGCAGTTCTTC | CASSQVPSGIPYNEQFF | TRBJ2-1 | NA | TRBD2 | TRBV4-3
TGTGCCAGCAGTTCCGGACTAGCGGGAGGGGTGGACGAGCAGTACTTC | CASSSGLAGGVDEQYF | TRBJ2-7 | NA | TRBD2 | TRBV6-5
TGTGCCATCAGTGAGTCCGTGACTAGCGGGAGTCCCTACGAGCAGTACTTC | CAISESVTSGSPYEQYF | TRBJ2-7 | NA | TRBD2 | TRBV10-3
TGTGCCAGCAGCCCCTGGGGGGGCGGACAGAGAGAGACCCAGTACTTC | CASSPWGGGQRETQYF | TRBJ2-5 | NA | NA | TRBV9
TGTGCCAGCAGTTACGGGGGGGGGCAAGAGACCCAGTACTTC | CASSYGGGQETQYF | TRBJ2-5 | once | TRBD2 | TRBV6-5
TGTGCCAGCAGCTCCAGTGCGGCCGCCGAGCAGTACTTC | CASSSSAAAEQYF | TRBJ2-7 | NA | NA | TRBV11-3
TGTGCCAGCAGCCAAGAAACGGGACAGGCCGCCTACGAGCAGTACTTC | CASSQETGQAAYEQYF | TRBJ2-7 | few | TRBD1 | TRBV4-2
TGTGCCACCAGGGGGGCGGAGGAAGAGACCCAGTACTTC | CATRGAEEETQYF | TRBJ2-5 | once | NA | TRBV5-4
TGCGCCAGCAGCCAAGATTTCACGGGAGGGCCCGGCGGGGAGCTGTTTTTT | CASSQDFTGGPGGELFF | TRBJ2-2 | NA | TRBD2 | TRBV4-3
TGTGCCAGCAGCTTAGGATGGAGCTCCTACAATGAGCAGTTCTTC | CASSLGWSSYNEQFF | TRBJ2-1 | medium-sized | NA | TRBV7-9
TGCGCCAGCAGCCAAGATACTATCATCTACAATGAGCGGTTCTTC | CASSQDTIIYNERFF | TRBJ2-1 | NA | NA | TRBV4-3
TGTGCCAGCAGTTTAACGGGGGGTGTGTACGAGCAGTACTTC | CASSLTGGVYEQYF | TRBJ2-7 | once | TRBD2 | TRBV27